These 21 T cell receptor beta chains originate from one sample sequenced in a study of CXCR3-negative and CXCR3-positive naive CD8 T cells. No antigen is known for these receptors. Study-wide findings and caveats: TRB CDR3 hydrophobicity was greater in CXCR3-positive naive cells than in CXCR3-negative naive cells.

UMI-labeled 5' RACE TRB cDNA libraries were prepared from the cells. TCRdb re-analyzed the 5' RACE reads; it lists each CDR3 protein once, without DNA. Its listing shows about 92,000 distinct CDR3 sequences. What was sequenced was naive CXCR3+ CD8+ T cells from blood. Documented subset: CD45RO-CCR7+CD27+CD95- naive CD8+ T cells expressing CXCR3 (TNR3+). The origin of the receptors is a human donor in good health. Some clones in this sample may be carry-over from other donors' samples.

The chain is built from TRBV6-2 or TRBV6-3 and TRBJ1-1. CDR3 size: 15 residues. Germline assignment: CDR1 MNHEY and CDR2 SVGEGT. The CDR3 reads CASRGWRFGDTEAFF.

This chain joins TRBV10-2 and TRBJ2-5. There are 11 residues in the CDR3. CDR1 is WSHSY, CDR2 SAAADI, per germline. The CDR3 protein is CASRVGETQYF.

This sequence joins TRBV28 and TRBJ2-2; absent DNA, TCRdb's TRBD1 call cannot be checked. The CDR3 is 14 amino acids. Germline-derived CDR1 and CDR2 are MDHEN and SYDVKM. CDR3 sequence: CASSLSGFTGELFF. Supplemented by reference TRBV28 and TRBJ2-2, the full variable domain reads DVKVTQSSRYLVKRTGEKVFLECVQDMDHENMFWYRQDPGLGLRLIYFSYDVKMKEKGDIPEGYSVSREKKERFSLILESASTNQTSMYLCASSLSGFTGELFFGEGSRLTVL.

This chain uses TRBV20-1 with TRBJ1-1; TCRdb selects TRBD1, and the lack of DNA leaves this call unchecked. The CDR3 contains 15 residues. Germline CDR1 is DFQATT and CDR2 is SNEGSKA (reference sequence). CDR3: CSARDAGQGDTEAFF.

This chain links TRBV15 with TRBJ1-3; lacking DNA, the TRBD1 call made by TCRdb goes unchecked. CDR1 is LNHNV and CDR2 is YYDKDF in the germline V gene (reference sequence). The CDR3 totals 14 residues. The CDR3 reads CATRETGDGNTIYF.

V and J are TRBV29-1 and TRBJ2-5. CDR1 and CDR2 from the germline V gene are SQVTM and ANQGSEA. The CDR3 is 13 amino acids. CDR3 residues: CSAAGGLQETQYF.

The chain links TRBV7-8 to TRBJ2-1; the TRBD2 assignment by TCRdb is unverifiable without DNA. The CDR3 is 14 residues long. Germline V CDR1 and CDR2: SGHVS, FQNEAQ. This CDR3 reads CASSPRAGYNEQFF.

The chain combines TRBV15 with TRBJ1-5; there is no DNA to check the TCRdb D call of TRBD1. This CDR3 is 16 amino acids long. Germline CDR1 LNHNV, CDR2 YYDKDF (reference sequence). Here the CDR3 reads CATSREDRRGNQPQHF.

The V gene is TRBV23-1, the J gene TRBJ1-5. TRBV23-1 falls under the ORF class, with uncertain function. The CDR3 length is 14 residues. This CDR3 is CASSQSGWNQPQHF.

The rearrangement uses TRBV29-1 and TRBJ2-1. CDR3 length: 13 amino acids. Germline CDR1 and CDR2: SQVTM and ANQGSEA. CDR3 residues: CSVSGSSYNEQFF.

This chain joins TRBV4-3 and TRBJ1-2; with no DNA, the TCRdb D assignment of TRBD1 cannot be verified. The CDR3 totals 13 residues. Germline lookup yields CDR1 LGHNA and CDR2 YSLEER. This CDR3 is CASSQAGFWGYTF.

The CDR3 sequence is CASKTSSGRAPGIDTQYF. This chain uses TRBV7-2 with TRBJ2-3; with no DNA, the TCRdb D assignment of TRBD2 cannot be verified. This CDR3 region has 18 residues. Germline CDR1 and CDR2: SGHTA and FQGNSA.

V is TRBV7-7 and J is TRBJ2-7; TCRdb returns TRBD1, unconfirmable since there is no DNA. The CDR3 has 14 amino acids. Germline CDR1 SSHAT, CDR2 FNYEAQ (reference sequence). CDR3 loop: CASSPGVFAYEQYF. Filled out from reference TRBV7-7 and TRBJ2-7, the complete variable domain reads GAGVSQSPRYKVTKRGQDVTLRCDPISSHATLYWYQQALGQGPEFLTYFNYEAQPDKSGLPSDRFSAERPEGSISTLTIQRTEQRDSAMYRCASSPGVFAYEQYFGPGTRLTVT.

CDR3 in amino acids: CASSYGENTEAFF. This rearrangement joins TRBV6-5 to TRBJ1-1. Germline V lookup: CDR1 MNHEY, CDR2 SVGAGI. The CDR3 extends over 13 amino acids.

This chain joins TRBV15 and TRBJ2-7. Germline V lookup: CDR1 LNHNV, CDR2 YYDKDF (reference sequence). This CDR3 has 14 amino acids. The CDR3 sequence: CATSRVGSSYEQYF. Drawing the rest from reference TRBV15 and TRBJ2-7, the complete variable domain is DAMVIQNPRYQVTQFGKPVTLSCSQTLNHNVMYWYQQKSSQAPKLLFHYYDKDFNNEADTPDNFQSRRPNTSFCFLDIRSPGLGDTAMYLCATSRVGSSYEQYFGPGTRLTVT.

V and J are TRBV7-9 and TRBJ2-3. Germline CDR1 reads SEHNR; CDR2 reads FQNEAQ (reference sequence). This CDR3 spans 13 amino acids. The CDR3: CASSPPYTDTQYF. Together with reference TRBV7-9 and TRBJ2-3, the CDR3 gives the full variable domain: DTGVSQNPRHKITKRGQNVTFRCDPISEHNRLYWYRQTLGQGPEFLTYFQNEAQLEKSRLLSDRFSAERPKGSFSTLEIQRTEQGDSAMYLCASSPPYTDTQYFGPGTRLTVL.

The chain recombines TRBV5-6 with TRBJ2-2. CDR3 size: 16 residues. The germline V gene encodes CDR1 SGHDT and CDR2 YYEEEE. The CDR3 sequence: CASSPFMVANTGELFF.

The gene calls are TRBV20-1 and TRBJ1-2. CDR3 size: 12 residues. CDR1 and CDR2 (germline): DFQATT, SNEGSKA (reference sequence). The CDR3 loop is CSARVSPGGYTF.

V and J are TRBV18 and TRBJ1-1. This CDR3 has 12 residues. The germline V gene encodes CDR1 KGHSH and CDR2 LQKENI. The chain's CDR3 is CATHGLNTEAFF. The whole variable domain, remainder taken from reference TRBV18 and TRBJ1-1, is NAGVMQNPRHLVRRRGQEARLRCSPMKGHSHVYWYRQLPEEGLKFMVYLQKENIIDESGMPKERFSAEFPKEGPSILRIQQVVRGDSAAYFCATHGLNTEAFFGQGTRLTVV.

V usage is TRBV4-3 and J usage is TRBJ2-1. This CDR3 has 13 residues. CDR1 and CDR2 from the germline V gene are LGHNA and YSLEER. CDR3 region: CASSQVVGNEQFF.

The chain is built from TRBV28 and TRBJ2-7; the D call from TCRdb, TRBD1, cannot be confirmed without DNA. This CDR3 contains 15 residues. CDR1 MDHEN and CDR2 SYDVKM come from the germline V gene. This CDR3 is CASSQTGHLSYEQYF.